This TCR beta chain was profiled in a study of OX40 agonist ivuxolimab in advanced cancers. Whole-study context: Patients enrolled in dose escalation were diagnosed with hepatocellular carcinoma, melanoma, renal cell or head and neck cancer.

With 8 bases removed from V and 5 bases from J, the gap between germline ends came to 22 bases. The CDR3 spans 15 residues. CDR1 and CDR2 from the germline V gene are MGHDK and SYGVNS. The data were produced by immunoSEQ multiplex PCR, yet TCRdb's version contains in-frame clones alone and is incomplete. This table has 41,000 or so clones, 85% appearing once. Study-level points and caveats: Compared with CD4+, CD8+ T cells on average had more expanded clones.

Comment on this clone: The antigen remains unidentified.

The rearrangement uses TRBV25-1 and TRBJ2-7; D is possibly TRBD1 or TRBD2 (7 bases each). This receptor was obtained from an adult with an advanced solid tumor such as melanoma, head and neck, liver or kidney cancer. The sample here was CD4+ or CD8+ T cells sorted from blood, taken in a trial of the OX40 agonist ivuxolimab. CDR3 sequence (DNA): TGTGCCAGCTTCGGCAGGGGGGCGGGAGTAAACGAGCAGTACTTC. This codes for CASFGRGAGVNEQYF.